Below, one TCR beta chain is given with its context. The data stem from a study of blood T cell repertoires in COVID-19. Whole-study context: Acute-phase and convalescent COVID-19 samples originated in the United States, Italy and Spain. The cDNA or gDNA used as material had been derived from T cells, B-cell-depleted T cells, or PBMCs.

Under the authors' procedure: It was from reference gene primer amplification that nucleated cell counts were estimated. Data came from immunoSEQ multiplex PCR; TCRdb stores just in-frame clones and leaves some out. The V and J calls and clone size were taken over from that table, and D and trimming were inferred from the DNA. The sample consists of roughly 60,000 clones, just under 80% of them appearing once. This clonotype was obtained from a human donor in a cohort sampled during active COVID-19. The sample consisted of peripheral blood.

The CDR3 here is CGTTRTSNEKLFF. Written as DNA, the CDR3 is TGTGGTACAACTAGGACCTCTAATGAAAAACTGTTTTTT. This chain uses TRBV19 with TRBJ1-4; no definite D call. Germline V gene lookup returns CDR1 LNHDA and CDR2 SQIVND (reference sequence). The CDR3 sequence is 13 residues long. Combining the CDR3 with reference TRBV19 and TRBJ1-4 gives the whole variable domain DGGITQSPKYLFRKEGQNVTLSCEQNLNHDAMYWYRQDPGQGLRLIYYSQIVNDFQKGDIAEGYSVSREKKESFPLTVTSAQKNPTAFYLCGTTRTSNEKLFFGSGTQLSVL.